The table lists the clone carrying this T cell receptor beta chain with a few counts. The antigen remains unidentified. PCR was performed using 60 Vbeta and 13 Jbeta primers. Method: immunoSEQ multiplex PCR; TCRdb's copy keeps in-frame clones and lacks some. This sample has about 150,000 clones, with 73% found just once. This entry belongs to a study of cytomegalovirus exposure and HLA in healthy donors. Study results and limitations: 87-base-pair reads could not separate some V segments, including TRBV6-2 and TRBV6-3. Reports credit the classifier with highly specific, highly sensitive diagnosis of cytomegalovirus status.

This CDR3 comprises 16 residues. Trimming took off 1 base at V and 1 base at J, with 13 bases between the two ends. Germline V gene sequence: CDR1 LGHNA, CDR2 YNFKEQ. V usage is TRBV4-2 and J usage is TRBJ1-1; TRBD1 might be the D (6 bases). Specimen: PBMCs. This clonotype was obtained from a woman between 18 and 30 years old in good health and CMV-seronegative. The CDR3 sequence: CASSQVPGTRNTEAFF. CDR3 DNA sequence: TGTGCCAGCAGCCAAGTCCCCGGGACACGGAACACTGAAGCTTTCTTT.